Given below is one T cell receptor (beta chain) in context. Its antigen remains unknown. The germline V gene has CDR1 SGHRS and CDR2 YFSETQ. The CDR3 spans 17 residues. After removal of 4 bases from V and 6 bases from J, the junction contained 11 bases not matched to a gene. The data were taken from a study of T cells in localized non-small cell lung cancer. Study-level findings and limits: Patients showing higher blood T cell density tended to see longer overall survival. For the top 100 tumor clones, a median roughly 53 also appeared in adjacent lung. As only one tumor region underwent sequencing, heterogeneity remains possible. Clonality peaked in uninvolved adjacent lung rather than tumor.

The data were produced by immunoSEQ multiplex PCR, yet TCRdb's version contains in-frame clones alone and is incomplete. In the table there are 20,000 to 30,000 clones, roughly 80% of which are singletons. The TCR originated in a man aged 40-75 years with stage III squamous cell lung carcinoma. The chain employs TRBV5-1 and TRBJ1-6; TRBD1 agrees at 9 bases. The starting material was peripheral blood, obtained before any cancer treatment. In nucleotides, the CDR3 is TGCGCCAGCAGCCGTTCACCACCGGACAGGGGTAATTCACCCCTCCACTTT. This translates into CASSRSPPDRGNSPLHF.